The rows below give T cell receptor beta chains drawn from one sample of a study of T cell responses to AZD1222 COVID-19 vaccine. Repertoires were generated with immunoSEQ multiplex PCR, while TCRdb's copy carries only in-frame clones and drops some. This sample has 70,000 to 90,000 clones, with roughly nine tenths found just once. This material consisted of peripheral blood, taken on day 0 of AZD1222 vaccination. These receptors were collected from an adult in good health. Each CDR3 is given with its conserved first and last residue. A D gene is named only where the DNA matches it firmly. A row's size may be missing; if present it is once, few, many or a size class.

J gene,clone size,D gene,CDR3 length,V gene,CDR3 DNA,CDR3 protein
TRBJ2-1,NA,NA,14,TRBV28,TGTGCCAGCAGTTTCGGGAGCTGGTACAATGAGCAGTTCTTC,CASSFGSWYNEQFF
TRBJ2-7,NA,TRBD1,14,TRBV5-5,TGTGCCAGCAGTCGAAGACAGGGCAGCTACGAGCAGTACTTC,CASSRRQGSYEQYF
TRBJ1-6,NA,NA,13,TRBV14,TGTGCCAGCAGCCAGCGCGGCAATTCACCCCTCCACTTT,CASSQRGNSPLHF
TRBJ2-3,NA,TRBD2,16,TRBV19,TGTGCCAGTAGTTTATTGACTAGCGGTAGCACAGATACGCAGTATTTT,CASSLLTSGSTDTQYF
TRBJ1-4,NA,NA,18,TRBV3-1/TRBV3-2,TGTGCCAGCAGCCAGGGCAAATTGGGGGGGGCATCTAATGAAAAACTGTTTTTT,CASSQGKLGGASNEKLFF
TRBJ1-2,NA,NA,16,TRBV6-6,TGTGCCAGCAGCTACAACCTGGGGTCAGGAAACTATGGCTACACCTTC,CASSYNLGSGNYGYTF
TRBJ2-2,NA,NA,14,TRBV3-1/TRBV3-2,TGTGCCAGCAGCCAAGACGGGACCCCCGGGGAGCTGTTTTTT,CASSQDGTPGELFF
TRBJ2-1,NA,TRBD2,15,TRBV6-5,TGTGCCAGCAGAGCTAGCGGGAGAGTGGGGAATGAGCAGTTCTTC,CASRASGRVGNEQFF
TRBJ2-1,once,NA,15,TRBV6-5,TGTGCCAGCTGCGACTCGGGCGCATCATACAATGAGCAGTTCTTC,CASCDSGASYNEQFF
TRBJ2-3,NA,NA,17,TRBV4-1,TGCGCCAGCAGCCAAGAAAGTCCGCCCCGTGGCTCAGATACGCAGTATTTT,CASSQESPPRGSDTQYF
TRBJ2-7,once,NA,14,TRBV5-1,TGCGCCAGCAGCTTGGTTACAGCGAGCTACGAGCAGTACTTC,CASSLVTASYEQYF
TRBJ2-7,NA,NA,13,TRBV18,TGTGCCAGCTCACCCCAGGGTTGGGACGAGCAGTACTTC,CASSPQGWDEQYF
TRBJ2-7,NA,TRBD1,11,TRBV29-1,TGCAGCGCACAGGGGTCCCACGAGCAGTACTTC,CSAQGSHEQYF
TRBJ2-2,once,NA,13,TRBV29-1,TGCAGCGTAGAAAGGCAGGGAACCGGGGAGCTGTTTTTT,CSVERQGTGELFF
TRBJ2-7,NA,NA,11,TRBV24-1,TGTGCCACCAGTGATTTGTCCGAGCAGTACTTC,CATSDLSEQYF
TRBJ1-5,NA,NA,16,TRBV27,TGTGCCAGCAGTTTACGACGCGGGGCCCTCAATCAGCCCCAGCATTTT,CASSLRRGALNQPQHF
TRBJ2-1,NA,TRBD2,17,TRBV24-1,TGTGCCACCAGTGATCCGACTAGCGGGGGGGCCTACAATGAGCAGTTCTTC,CATSDPTSGGAYNEQFF
TRBJ1-5,NA,TRBD1,13,TRBV19,TGTGCCAGTAGAGGGACAGACAATCAGCCCCAGCATTTT,CASRGTDNQPQHF
TRBJ2-3,NA,NA,16,TRBV13,TGTGCCAGCAGCCCCGGAGACTTCCGTGGCACAGATACGCAGTATTTT,CASSPGDFRGTDTQYF
TRBJ2-3,NA,NA,18,TRBV6-6,TGTGCCAGCAGTCCCCCCCCGGGAAGGGCACCTAGCACAGATACGCAGTATTTT,CASSPPPGRAPSTDTQYF
TRBJ2-7,NA,TRBD1,16,TRBV9,TGTGCCAGCAGCGTGCTACCGGGACAGGGTACCCACGAGCAGTACTTC,CASSVLPGQGTHEQYF
TRBJ2-2,NA,NA,16,TRBV7-3,TGTGCCAGCAGCTTATCCGACACTTTTTACACCGGGGAGCTGTTTTTT,CASSLSDTFYTGELFF
TRBJ1-2,NA,TRBD1,14,TRBV28,TGTGCCAGCAGTAGGACAGGTTCTAACTATGGCTACACCTTC,CASSRTGSNYGYTF
TRBJ1-1,NA,NA,14,TRBV10-3,TGTGCCATCAGTGAGTCGGCAGGGAGCACTGAAGCTTTCTTT,CAISESAGSTEAFF
TRBJ1-2,NA,NA,12,TRBV5-4,TGTGCCAGCAGAGAAGAGATAGATGGCTACACCTTC,CASREEIDGYTF
TRBJ2-7,NA,TRBD1,14,TRBV6-6,TGTGCCAGCAGTTACTCTTGGGACAGGGACGAGCAGTACTTC,CASSYSWDRDEQYF
TRBJ2-1,NA,TRBD2,15,TRBV28,TGTGCCAGCAGCTCGGGACTAGCGGGGGGGTATGAGCAGTTCTTC,CASSSGLAGGYEQFF
TRBJ1-2,NA,TRBD1,15,TRBV25-1,TGTGCCAGCAGTGAAGGGACAGGAGATAGTTATGGCTACACCTTC,CASSEGTGDSYGYTF
TRBJ1-4,NA,NA,15,TRBV9,TGTGCCAGCAGCGTAGAAGCACAGGGAGCGGCAAAACTGTTTTTT,CASSVEAQGAAKLFF
TRBJ1-1,NA,NA,17,TRBV5-8,TGTGCCAGCAGCTTGCGAGGTTTAGGGACCCCGGGGACTGAAGCTTTCTTT,CASSLRGLGTPGTEAFF
TRBJ1-3,NA,NA,13,TRBV6-5,TGTGCCAGCAGTTACACGAGCAGTGACACCATATATTTT,CASSYTSSDTIYF
TRBJ2-7,NA,NA,13,TRBV11-2,TGTGCCAGCAGCTTAGCCCAGAACTACGAGCAGTACTTC,CASSLAQNYEQYF
TRBJ2-7,NA,NA,15,TRBV5-6,TGTGCCAGCAGCTTGGAAGGGTTAGGCTCCTACGAGCAGTACTTC,CASSLEGLGSYEQYF